Listed below are T cell receptor beta chains from one sample, sequenced in a study of T cell responses to AZD1222 COVID-19 vaccine. The method was immunoSEQ multiplex PCR; TCRdb's version includes in-frame clones alone and lacks a portion of them. This sample has around 140,000 clones, with over 90% found just once. The sequenced sample was peripheral blood, obtained on day 0 of AZD1222 vaccination. The receptors originated from an adult in good health. CDR3s include the opening cysteine and the closing phenylalanine or tryptophan. D genes are given only for firm matches. A row's size may be missing; if present it is once, few, many or a size class.

CDR3 protein: CASSQPGANVLTF
CDR3 DNA: TGTGCCAGCAGTCAGCCTGGGGCCAACGTCCTGACTTTC
D gene: NA
J gene: TRBJ2-6
V gene: TRBV27
clone size: NA

CDR3 protein: CSVEGGTRSEQYF
CDR3 DNA: TGCAGCGTTGAGGGAGGGACTAGAAGCGAGCAGTACTTC
D gene: TRBD2
J gene: TRBJ2-7
V gene: TRBV29-1
clone size: NA

CDR3 protein: CASSVGGGPRNEQFF
CDR3 DNA: TGTGCCAGCAGCGTAGGTGGGGGGCCGCGCAATGAGCAGTTCTTC
D gene: NA
J gene: TRBJ2-1
V gene: TRBV9
clone size: NA

CDR3 protein: CASSEARQNTNTEAFF
CDR3 DNA: TGTGCCAGCAGTGAAGCCCGACAGAATACGAACACTGAAGCTTTCTTT
D gene: NA
J gene: TRBJ1-1
V gene: TRBV6-1
clone size: once

CDR3 protein: CASSGGPRGTEAFF
CDR3 DNA: TGTGCCAGTAGTGGAGGGCCACGGGGGACTGAAGCTTTCTTT
D gene: NA
J gene: TRBJ1-1
V gene: TRBV19
clone size: NA

CDR3 protein: CASSTTIPNEQFF
CDR3 DNA: TGTGCCAGCAGTACCACAATCCCGAATGAGCAGTTCTTC
D gene: NA
J gene: TRBJ2-1
V gene: TRBV28
clone size: NA

CDR3 protein: CASSQGGGVETQYF
CDR3 DNA: TGTGCCAGCAGCCAAGGCGGCGGGGTAGAGACCCAGTACTTC
D gene: NA
J gene: TRBJ2-5
V gene: TRBV3-1/TRBV3-2
clone size: NA

CDR3 protein: CASTLGDSSNQPQHF
CDR3 DNA: TGTGCCAGCACCCTGGGGGACAGCTCCAATCAGCCCCAGCATTTT
D gene: TRBD1
J gene: TRBJ1-5
V gene: TRBV2
clone size: once

CDR3 protein: CASVGNSNQPQHF
CDR3 DNA: TGTGCCAGCGTAGGGAATAGCAATCAGCCCCAGCATTTT
D gene: NA
J gene: TRBJ1-5
V gene: TRBV7-9
clone size: few

CDR3 protein: CATGGPAMDNTEAFF
CDR3 DNA: TGTGCCACTGGGGGCCCCGCGATGGACAACACTGAAGCTTTCTTT
D gene: NA
J gene: TRBJ1-1
V gene: TRBV19
clone size: NA

CDR3 protein: CAWSPGSANTGELFF
CDR3 DNA: TGTGCCTGGTCGCCAGGATCCGCGAACACCGGGGAGCTGTTTTTT
D gene: NA
J gene: TRBJ2-2
V gene: TRBV30
clone size: NA

CDR3 protein: CASSQGGSTYTGELFF
CDR3 DNA: TGTGCCAGCAGCCAAGGAGGTAGTACGTACACCGGGGAGCTGTTTTTT
D gene: NA
J gene: TRBJ2-2
V gene: TRBV3-1/TRBV3-2
clone size: NA

CDR3 protein: CASKTGRDTEAFF
CDR3 DNA: TGTGCCAGTAAAACAGGGCGCGACACTGAAGCTTTCTTT
D gene: NA
J gene: TRBJ1-1
V gene: TRBV19
clone size: NA

CDR3 protein: CASSIETGGVDTEAFF
CDR3 DNA: TGTGCCAGTAGTATAGAGACAGGGGGCGTAGACACTGAAGCTTTCTTT
D gene: TRBD1
J gene: TRBJ1-1
V gene: TRBV19
clone size: NA

CDR3 protein: CASSFWNTEAFF
CDR3 DNA: TGTGCCAGCAGCTTTTGGAACACTGAAGCTTTCTTT
D gene: NA
J gene: TRBJ1-1
V gene: TRBV6-5
clone size: NA

CDR3 protein: CAAGNRGFGETQYF
CDR3 DNA: TGTGCCGCGGGAAACAGGGGGTTCGGGGAGACCCAGTACTTC
D gene: TRBD1
J gene: TRBJ2-5
V gene: TRBV10-3
clone size: NA

CDR3 protein: CASSLSVGGTDTQYF
CDR3 DNA: TGTGCCAGCAGTTTATCTGTCGGTGGCACAGATACGCAGTATTTT
D gene: NA
J gene: TRBJ2-3
V gene: TRBV27
clone size: NA

CDR3 protein: CASSLAGWETFF
CDR3 DNA: TGTGCCAGCAGCTTAGCGGGTTGGGAAACTTTCTTT
D gene: NA
J gene: TRBJ1-1
V gene: TRBV7-6
clone size: NA

CDR3 protein: CASSPTRNSPLHF
CDR3 DNA: TGTGCCAGCAGCCCAACAAGAAATTCACCCCTCCACTTT
D gene: NA
J gene: TRBJ1-6
V gene: TRBV7-3
clone size: once

CDR3 protein: CAWSVRVGPSSYNEQFF
CDR3 DNA: TGTGCCTGGAGTGTACGTGTGGGGCCCAGCTCCTACAATGAGCAGTTCTTC
D gene: NA
J gene: TRBJ2-1
V gene: TRBV30
clone size: NA

CDR3 protein: CASSFQAHNEQFF
CDR3 DNA: TGTGCCAGCAGCTTTCAAGCTCACAATGAGCAGTTCTTC
D gene: NA
J gene: TRBJ2-1
V gene: TRBV7-3
clone size: NA

CDR3 protein: CATSRGRGDEQYF
CDR3 DNA: TGTGCCACCAGCAGGGGGAGGGGAGACGAGCAGTACTTC
D gene: TRBD2
J gene: TRBJ2-7
V gene: TRBV15
clone size: NA

CDR3 protein: CASSFSGTSGSTDTQYF
CDR3 DNA: TGCGCCAGCAGCTTCTCCGGGACTAGCGGAAGCACAGATACGCAGTATTTT
D gene: TRBD2
J gene: TRBJ2-3
V gene: TRBV5-1
clone size: NA

CDR3 protein: CASSPTSTDTQYF
CDR3 DNA: TGTGCCAGCAGTCCCACTAGCACAGATACGCAGTATTTT
D gene: NA
J gene: TRBJ2-3
V gene: TRBV28
clone size: NA

CDR3 protein: CASSYVGWQPQHF
CDR3 DNA: TGTGCCAGCAGTTATGTAGGGTGGCAGCCCCAGCATTTT
D gene: NA
J gene: TRBJ1-5
V gene: TRBV6-2/TRBV6-3
clone size: NA

CDR3 protein: CASSPHGDTIYF
CDR3 DNA: TGTGCCAGCAGCCCGCACGGGGACACCATATATTTT
D gene: NA
J gene: TRBJ1-3
V gene: TRBV7-8
clone size: NA

CDR3 protein: CASSPVAGTNEQYF
CDR3 DNA: TGTGCCAGCTCACCCGTAGCGGGGACCAACGAGCAGTACTTC
D gene: TRBD2
J gene: TRBJ2-7
V gene: TRBV18
clone size: NA

CDR3 protein: CASTPDREGTEAFF
CDR3 DNA: TGTGCCAGCACCCCGGACAGAGAGGGGACTGAAGCTTTCTTT
D gene: NA
J gene: TRBJ1-1
V gene: TRBV28
clone size: NA

CDR3 protein: CASSQETGVYGYTF
CDR3 DNA: TGTGCCAGCAGCCAAGAGACAGGGGTTTATGGCTACACCTTC
D gene: TRBD1
J gene: TRBJ1-2
V gene: TRBV14
clone size: NA

CDR3 protein: CASSYSFSGAGGYTF
CDR3 DNA: TGTGCCAGCAGTTACTCGTTCTCAGGGGCAGGCGGCTACACCTTC
D gene: NA
J gene: TRBJ1-2
V gene: TRBV6-5
clone size: NA

CDR3 protein: CAISTQGDREYF
CDR3 DNA: TGTGCCATTTCGACCCAGGGGGACAGGGAATATTTT
D gene: TRBD1
J gene: TRBJ2-3
V gene: TRBV7-8
clone size: NA

CDR3 protein: CASSLMGPGTSGDTQYF
CDR3 DNA: TGTGCCAGCAGTTTAATGGGACCCGGGACTAGCGGAGATACGCAGTATTTT
D gene: TRBD2
J gene: TRBJ2-3
V gene: TRBV28
clone size: NA

CDR3 protein: CASSPADRTETQYF
CDR3 DNA: TGTGCCAGCAGCCCCGCCGACAGGACGGAGACCCAGTACTTC
D gene: NA
J gene: TRBJ2-5
V gene: TRBV7-3
clone size: NA

CDR3 protein: CASTRDGLGGYTF
CDR3 DNA: TGTGCCAGCACAAGAGACGGATTAGGAGGCTACACCTTC
D gene: NA
J gene: TRBJ1-2
V gene: TRBV12-3/TRBV12-4
clone size: NA

CDR3 protein: CASRVGQSYGYTF
CDR3 DNA: TGTGCCAGCAGAGTTGGACAGTCCTATGGCTACACCTTC
D gene: NA
J gene: TRBJ1-2
V gene: TRBV6-5
clone size: NA

CDR3 protein: CASSAGPSYEQYF
CDR3 DNA: TGTGCCAGCAGCGCAGGGCCCTCCTACGAGCAGTACTTC
D gene: NA
J gene: TRBJ2-7
V gene: TRBV6-5
clone size: NA

CDR3 protein: CASSRQGNSQPQHF
CDR3 DNA: TGTGCCAGCAGCCGGCAGGGGAACAGTCAGCCCCAGCATTTT
D gene: NA
J gene: TRBJ1-5
V gene: TRBV7-9
clone size: NA

CDR3 protein: CSASRGNEQFF
CDR3 DNA: TGCAGTGCTAGTCGGGGGAATGAGCAGTTCTTC
D gene: NA
J gene: TRBJ2-1
V gene: TRBV20-1
clone size: NA

CDR3 protein: CASSRRGERGPGGKLFF
CDR3 DNA: TGTGCCAGCAGCCGCCGGGGTGAGAGGGGACCTGGTGGAAAACTGTTTTTT
D gene: NA
J gene: TRBJ1-4
V gene: TRBV3-1/TRBV3-2
clone size: NA

CDR3 protein: CASRPPGQGDTGELFF
CDR3 DNA: TGTGCCAGCAGACCCCCGGGACAGGGAGACACCGGGGAGCTGTTTTTT
D gene: TRBD1
J gene: TRBJ2-2
V gene: TRBV7-9
clone size: NA

CDR3 protein: CASSFGGSDEKLFF
CDR3 DNA: TGTGCCAGCAGCTTCGGCGGTTCCGATGAAAAACTGTTTTTT
D gene: NA
J gene: TRBJ1-4
V gene: TRBV7-9
clone size: NA

CDR3 protein: CASRGTGLSTEAFF
CDR3 DNA: TGTGCCAGCAGAGGGACAGGGTTGAGCACTGAAGCTTTCTTT
D gene: TRBD1
J gene: TRBJ1-1
V gene: TRBV6-5
clone size: once

CDR3 protein: CARGQGTDQPQHF
CDR3 DNA: TGTGCCAGAGGACAGGGCACCGATCAGCCCCAGCATTTT
D gene: TRBD1
J gene: TRBJ1-5
V gene: TRBV2
clone size: NA

CDR3 protein: CATSERTSSYNEQFF
CDR3 DNA: TGTGCCACCAGTGAACGGACAAGTTCCTACAATGAGCAGTTCTTC
D gene: NA
J gene: TRBJ2-1
V gene: TRBV24-1
clone size: NA

CDR3 protein: CSASTTRQGYQPQHF
CDR3 DNA: TGCAGTGCTAGTACGACCCGGCAGGGTTATCAGCCCCAGCATTTT
D gene: NA
J gene: TRBJ1-5
V gene: TRBV20-1
clone size: NA

CDR3 protein: CASSPGPTAPTQYF
CDR3 DNA: TGTGCCAGCTCACCCGGGCCCACTGCCCCAACGCAGTATTTT
D gene: NA
J gene: TRBJ2-3
V gene: TRBV18
clone size: NA